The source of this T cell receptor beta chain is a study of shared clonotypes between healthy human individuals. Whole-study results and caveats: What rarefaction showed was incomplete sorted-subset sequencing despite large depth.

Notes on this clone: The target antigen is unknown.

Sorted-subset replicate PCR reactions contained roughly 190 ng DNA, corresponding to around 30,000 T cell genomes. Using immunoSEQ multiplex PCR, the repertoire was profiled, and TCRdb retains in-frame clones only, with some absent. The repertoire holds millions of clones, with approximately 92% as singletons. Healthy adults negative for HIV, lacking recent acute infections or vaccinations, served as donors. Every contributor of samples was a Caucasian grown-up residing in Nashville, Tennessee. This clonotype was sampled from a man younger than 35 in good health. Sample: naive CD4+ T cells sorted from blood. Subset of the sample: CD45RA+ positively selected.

CDR3 DNA sequence: TGTGCCAGCAGTGAAGTAAGGACAGGGGGCTCCTACGAGCAGTACTTC. As protein: CASSEVRTGGSYEQYF. The rearrangement links TRBV6-1 to TRBJ2-7, with 10 bases that match TRBD1. CDR1 and CDR2 (germline): MNHNS, SASEGT. This CDR3 region has 16 residues. The V and J ends lost 1 base and 0 bases, in that order; junction bases with no gene match: 3.